This TCR beta chain was identified in a study of identical twins. Turning to this clonotype: Its antigen is currently unknown.

Regarding the study as a whole: Abundant beta clonotypes from cord blood had fewer insertions, unlike memory repertoires, which showed none.

With template switching, a universal primer site was added, and the cDNA carried unique molecular identifiers. In TCRdb, the 5' RACE reads were re-called with MiXCR into one record per CDR3 protein. This table has hundreds of thousands of distinct CDR3 sequences, about 12% appearing once. The V and J ends lost 6 bases and 4 bases respectively, with 18 bases between them. Germline lookup yields CDR1 MNHNS and CDR2 SASEGT. The CDR3 is made up of 16 amino acids. The sample also formed part of further work on yellow fever vaccine responses in identical twins. That source reports: Twins reportedly showed a vaccine T cell response that seemed partly convergent and partly personalized.

The chain carries TRBV6-1 and TRBJ1-4; possible D gene TRBD1, 5 bases. The sequence derives from a young woman in good health. Material for sequencing was CD8+ T cells sorted from blood. As DNA, the CDR3 is TGTGCCAGCAGCCGAACTCCGGGACGGATTAATGAAAAACTGTTTTTT. Protein product: CASSRTPGRINEKLFF.